One sample yielded the 18 T cell receptor beta chains listed below, sequenced in a study of long-term antiretroviral therapy in people with HIV. Sequencing relied on immunoSEQ assay v3.0, run at survey level. Libraries were prepared by immunoSEQ multiplex PCR; TCRdb keeps only in-frame clonotypes and omits some of them. Altogether 30,000 to 40,000 clones are present, 83% being singletons, with the ten largest covering roughly 7.3%. Sequences were derived from unsorted PBMCs, sampled 0.4 years before starting antiretroviral therapy. The receptors shown here come from a man between 18 and 29 years old with HIV.

V usage is TRBV6-1 and J usage is TRBJ2-1; TRBD2 might be the D (7 bases). The germline V gene has CDR1 MNHNS and CDR2 SASEGT. There are 18 residues in the CDR3. With 0 bases removed from V and 6 bases from J, the gap between germline ends came to 21 bases. In nucleotides, the CDR3 is TGTGCCAGCAGTGAAGCCAGGGGAGGGTCTTTGTTTTTCAATGAGCAGTTCTTC. The encoded protein is CASSEARGGSLFFNEQFF.

This clone is medium-sized. The chain recombines TRBV4-3 with TRBJ1-5; D uncertain. The germline CDR1 and CDR2 sequences are LGHNA and YSLEER. V was shortened by 0 bases and J by 2 bases, with 8 bases between the two germline ends. The CDR3 spans 15 residues. The CDR3 sequence is CASSQDPKGNQPQHF. CDR3 coding DNA: TGCGCCAGCAGCCAAGATCCCAAAGGCAATCAGCCCCAGCATTTT.

The J gene is TRBJ2-7, the V gene TRBV10-1, with 10 bases matching TRBD2. The trim removed 4 bases at V and 1 base at J, leaving 1 base unmatched. This CDR3 is built from 14 residues. Germline V gives CDR1 WNHNN, CDR2 SYGVQD (reference sequence). The CDR3 nucleotides are TGCGCCAGCAGTGGGACTAGCGGTTCCTACGAGCAGTACTTC. It is translated as CASSGTSGSYEQYF.

This clone showed up just once. V and J are TRBV15 and TRBJ1-2; 9 bases map to TRBD1. Germline V CDR1 and CDR2: LNHNV, YYDKDF (reference sequence). The CDR3 is 12 amino acids. V shed 5 bases and J 6 bases; nucleotides not matched to a gene: 1. CDR3 residues: CATSGQGNGYTF. CDR3 DNA sequence: TGTGCCACCAGCGGACAGGGGAATGGCTACACCTTC.

The chain is built from TRBV7-8 and TRBJ2-1; 7 bases match TRBD2. J was trimmed by 7 bases and V by 1 base; bases with no gene match: 1. The CDR3 is 13 residues long. CDR1 and CDR2 (germline): SGHVS, FQNEAQ. CDR3 nucleotide sequence: TGTGCCAGCAGCTTAGGGGGACTAAATGAGCAGTTCTTC. Protein product: CASSLGGLNEQFF.

The V call is TRBV30, the J call TRBJ2-7; possible D gene TRBD2, 5 bases. Trimming cost V 4 bases and J 2 bases, with 6 bases left between them. CDR1 and CDR2 (germline): GTSNPN, SVGIG (reference sequence). The CDR3 has 11 residues. The CDR3 loop reads CAWTLAYEQYF. CDR3 coding DNA: TGTGCCTGGACACTAGCCTACGAGCAGTACTTC.

The V call is TRBV30, the J call TRBJ1-4; D ambiguous. Germline V CDR1 and CDR2: GTSNPN, SVGIG (reference sequence). Trimming pared 8 bases from V and 4 bases from J, leaving 14 bases between. CDR3 length: 13 amino acids. The CDR3 loop reads CAGNRDFNEKLFF. The CDR3 bases are TGTGCCGGGAACAGAGACTTTAATGAAAAACTGTTTTTT.

The chain employs TRBV9 and TRBJ2-5, with 11 bases matching TRBD2. The CDR3 contains 15 residues. Germline lookup yields CDR1 SGDLS and CDR2 YYNGEE. V lost 0 bases and J lost 5; bases outside the gene matches: 3. The CDR3 sequence is CASSVVSSGGETQYF. The CDR3 DNA reads as TGTGCCAGCAGCGTAGTTTCTAGCGGGGGGGAGACCCAGTACTTC.

The chain joins TRBV27 to TRBJ2-5; D is perhaps TRBD1 (6 bases). The V end was cut by 2 bases, the J end by 4 bases, with 20 bases between. Germline-derived CDR1 and CDR2 are MNHEY and SMNVEV (reference sequence). The CDR3 runs 17 residues. CDR3 loop: CASSLVQDRRVPETQYF. In nucleotides, the CDR3 is TGTGCCAGCAGTTTAGTCCAAGACAGGCGGGTACCAGAGACCCAGTACTTC.

CDR3 DNA: TGTGCCAGCAGTCCAAAGGGCGGCAGCCGCACTGAAGCTTTCTTT. Amino acid sequence: CASSPKGGSRTEAFF. The V call is TRBV5-8, the J call TRBJ1-1; no clear D gene. From germline, CDR1 is SGHTS and CDR2 YDEGEE. There are 15 residues in the CDR3. V gave up 5 bases and J gave up 4 bases, with 18 bases separating them.

This sequence joins TRBV28 and TRBJ2-5; TRBD2 aligns across 8 bases. The germline V gene has CDR1 MDHEN and CDR2 SYDVKM. CDR3 length equals 12 residues. V was pared by 4 bases and J by 7 bases, with 2 bases of the junction left unmatched. The CDR3 sequence: CASSSGRGTQYF. The DNA of the CDR3 is TGTGCCAGCAGTTCCGGGAGGGGGACCCAGTACTTC.

The V gene is TRBV30, the J gene TRBJ1-2; TRBD1 matches at 10 bases. The CDR3 totals 15 residues. The V segment lost 7 bases and the J segment 5 bases; nucleotides outside the gene matches: 13. CDR1 is GTSNPN and CDR2 is SVGIG in the germline V gene (reference sequence). The CDR3 is CAYLTGGMLGYGYTF. In nucleotides, the CDR3 is TGTGCCTACCTGACAGGGGGCATGTTGGGGTATGGCTACACCTTC.

The CDR3 bases are TGTGCCAGCAGCGGTGGGGGGCGTATGGGGCTAGCCAAAAACATTCAGTACTTC. It translates to CASSGGGRMGLAKNIQYF. V and J are TRBV11-2 and TRBJ2-4, with D possibly being TRBD1 or TRBD2 (6 bases each). V lost 5 bases, J lost 0 bases, and 20 bases lay in between. Germline V gene sequence: CDR1 SGHAT, CDR2 FQNNGV. The CDR3 runs 18 residues.

The rearrangement links TRBV2 to TRBJ1-2; TRBD1 is a possible D gene (5 bases). The CDR3 length is 12 residues. CDR1 and CDR2 (germline): SNHLY, FYNNEI. V lost 4 bases and J lost 8, with 11 bases in between. The DNA of the CDR3 is TGTGCCAGCAGTGCCCGGTGGGACGGCTACACCTTC. This codes for CASSARWDGYTF.

This clone appeared a few times. The chain has TRBV19 and TRBJ1-1; the D is unclear. Germline CDR1 LNHDA, CDR2 SQIVND (reference sequence). The CDR3 sequence is 14 residues long. Deletions cut 6 bases from V and 6 bases from J, with 17 bases between. The CDR3 spells CASSILGQQAEAFF. CDR3 nucleotide sequence: TGTGCCAGTAGCATACTCGGGCAACAAGCTGAAGCTTTCTTT.

V is TRBV11-2 and J is TRBJ2-7; tentatively, D is TRBD1 (6 bases). This CDR3 has 15 residues. V was shortened by 3 bases and J by 5 bases, with 17 bases between the two germline ends. The germline V gene encodes CDR1 SGHAT and CDR2 FQNNGV. Written as DNA, the CDR3 is TGTGCCAGCAGCTTCCGCGGTAGGGGGTCAGACGAGCAGTACTTC. It translates to CASSFRGRGSDEQYF.

The chain carries TRBV11-3 and TRBJ2-1; TRBD2 might be the D (5 bases). The germline gives CDR1 SGHNT, CDR2 YENEEA. The CDR3 covers 15 residues. V was shortened by 0 bases and J by 9 bases, with 15 bases between the two germline ends. CDR3 DNA: TGTGCCAGCAGCTTAGACAGTTTCGGGGTAGGTGAGCAGTTCTTC. Amino acid sequence: CASSLDSFGVGEQFF.

This chain joins TRBV7-2 and TRBJ2-5; no definite D call. Germline CDR1 reads SGHTA; CDR2 reads FQGNSA. Trimming left V 5 bases short and J 0 bases short, with 4 bases between. The CDR3 contains 12 residues. For the CDR3, the DNA is TGTGCCAGCAGCCCGTACCAAGAGACCCAGTACTTC. Its protein product is CASSPYQETQYF.